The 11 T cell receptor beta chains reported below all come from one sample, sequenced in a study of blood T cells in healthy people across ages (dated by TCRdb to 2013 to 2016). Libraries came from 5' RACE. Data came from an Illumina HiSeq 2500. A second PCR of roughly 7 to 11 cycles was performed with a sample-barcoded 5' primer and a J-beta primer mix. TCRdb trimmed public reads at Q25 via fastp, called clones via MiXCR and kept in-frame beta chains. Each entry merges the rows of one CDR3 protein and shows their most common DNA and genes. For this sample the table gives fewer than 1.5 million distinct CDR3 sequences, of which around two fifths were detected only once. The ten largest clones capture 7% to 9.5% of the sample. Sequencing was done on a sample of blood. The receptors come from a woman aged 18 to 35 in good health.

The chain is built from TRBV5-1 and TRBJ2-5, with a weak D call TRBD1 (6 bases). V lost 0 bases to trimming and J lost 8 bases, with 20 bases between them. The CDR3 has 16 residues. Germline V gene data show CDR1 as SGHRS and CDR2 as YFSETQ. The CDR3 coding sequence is TGCGCCAGCAGCTTGGCCGGTGAAGGGGGTGACCGAACCCAGTACTTC. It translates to CASSLAGEGGDRTQYF.

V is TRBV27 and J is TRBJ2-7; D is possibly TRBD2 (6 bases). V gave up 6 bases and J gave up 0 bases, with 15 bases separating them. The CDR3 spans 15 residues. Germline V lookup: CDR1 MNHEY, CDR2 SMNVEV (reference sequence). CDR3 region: CASRKAGSGSYEQYF. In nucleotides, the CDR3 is TGTGCCAGCAGGAAGGCGGGTAGCGGCTCCTACGAGCAGTACTTC.

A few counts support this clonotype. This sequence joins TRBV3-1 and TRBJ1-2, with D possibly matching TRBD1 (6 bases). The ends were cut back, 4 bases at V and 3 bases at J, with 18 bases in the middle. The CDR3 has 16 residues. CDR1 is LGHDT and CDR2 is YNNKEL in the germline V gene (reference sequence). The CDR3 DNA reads TGTGCCAGCAGCCCAAACGGCGGGGGCCGATACTATGGCTACACCTTC. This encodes CASSPNGGGRYYGYTF.

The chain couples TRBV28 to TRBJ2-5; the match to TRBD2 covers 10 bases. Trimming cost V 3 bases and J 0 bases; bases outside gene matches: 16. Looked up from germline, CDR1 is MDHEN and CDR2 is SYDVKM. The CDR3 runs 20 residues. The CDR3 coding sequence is TGTGCCAGCAGTTTCGGATTCACCGGGTCAGGACTAGCGGACCAAGAGACCCAGTACTTC. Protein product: CASSFGFTGSGLADQETQYF.

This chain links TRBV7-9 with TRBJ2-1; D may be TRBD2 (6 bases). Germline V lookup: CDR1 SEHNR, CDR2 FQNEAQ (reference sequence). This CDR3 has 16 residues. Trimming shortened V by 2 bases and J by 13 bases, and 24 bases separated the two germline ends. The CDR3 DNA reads TGTGCCAGCAGCTTATTAGTGGGACTCGAAGCCTGGTCCCAGTTCTTC. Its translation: CASSLLVGLEAWSQFF.

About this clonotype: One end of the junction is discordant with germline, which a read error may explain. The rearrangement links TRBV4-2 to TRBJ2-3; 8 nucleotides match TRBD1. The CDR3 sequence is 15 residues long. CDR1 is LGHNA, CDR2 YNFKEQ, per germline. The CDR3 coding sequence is TGTGCCGGCAGCCAGGCAGGGGGCAATGCAGATACGCAGTATTTT. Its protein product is CAGSQAGGNADTQYF.

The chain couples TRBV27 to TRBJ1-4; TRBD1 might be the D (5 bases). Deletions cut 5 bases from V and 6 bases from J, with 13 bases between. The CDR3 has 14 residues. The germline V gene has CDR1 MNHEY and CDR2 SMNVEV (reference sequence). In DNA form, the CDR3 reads TGTGCCAGCAGTGTTAGGGGTAAAGATGAAAAACTGTTTTTT. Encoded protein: CASSVRGKDEKLFF.

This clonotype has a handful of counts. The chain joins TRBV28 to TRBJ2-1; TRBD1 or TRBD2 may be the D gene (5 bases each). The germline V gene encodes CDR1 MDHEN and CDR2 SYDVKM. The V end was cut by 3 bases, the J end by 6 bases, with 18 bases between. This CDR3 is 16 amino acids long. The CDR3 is CASSFGSAERGNEQFF. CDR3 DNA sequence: TGTGCCAGCAGTTTTGGTTCAGCGGAAAGGGGCAATGAGCAGTTCTTC.

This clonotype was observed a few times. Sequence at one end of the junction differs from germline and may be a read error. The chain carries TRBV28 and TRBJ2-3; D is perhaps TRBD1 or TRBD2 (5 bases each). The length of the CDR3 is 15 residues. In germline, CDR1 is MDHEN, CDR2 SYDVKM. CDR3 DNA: TGTGCCAGCAATACCGGGACCACAAGCACAGGTACGCAGTATTTT. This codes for CASNTGTTSTGTQYF.

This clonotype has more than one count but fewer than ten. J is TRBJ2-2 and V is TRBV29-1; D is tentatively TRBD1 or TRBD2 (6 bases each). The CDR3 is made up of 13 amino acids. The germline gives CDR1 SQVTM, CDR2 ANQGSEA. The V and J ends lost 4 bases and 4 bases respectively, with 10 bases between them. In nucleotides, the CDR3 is TGCAGCGTTGGAGGGGGGCTCACCGGGGAGCTGTTTTTT. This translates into CSVGGGLTGELFF.

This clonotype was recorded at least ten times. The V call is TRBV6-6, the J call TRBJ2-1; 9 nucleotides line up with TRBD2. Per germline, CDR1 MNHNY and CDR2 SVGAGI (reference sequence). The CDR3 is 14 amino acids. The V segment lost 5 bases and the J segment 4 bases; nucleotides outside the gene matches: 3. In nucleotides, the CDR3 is TGTGCCAGCAGTCGACTAGCGGATTACAATGAGCAGTTCTTC. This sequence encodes CASSRLADYNEQFF.